Listed below are T cell receptor beta chains from one sample, sequenced in a study of shared clonotypes between healthy human individuals. Using immunoSEQ multiplex PCR, the repertoire was profiled, and TCRdb retains in-frame clones only, with some absent. The table has millions of clones, approximately 92% seen once; the top ten hold more than 0.12%. Sequences were obtained from naive CD4+ T cells sorted from blood. The receptors stem from a man aged 18 to 35 in good health. Each CDR3 is given with its conserved first and last residue. The D gene is left open where the match is weak. The size field is filled for only some rows; it gives once, few, many or a size class.

j_gene	d_gene	v_gene	abundance	CDR3aa	CDR3nt
TRBJ1-2	-	TRBV2	-	CASSEPFRGGVYGYTF	TGTGCCAGCAGTGAACCCTTTAGGGGGGGGGTTTATGGCTACACCTTC
TRBJ2-1	-	TRBV20-1	-	CSARATGEQFF	TGCAGTGCTAGGGCGACGGGTGAGCAGTTCTTC
TRBJ2-2	-	TRBV4-1	-	CASSHSGDAGELFF	TGCGCCAGCAGCCATTCAGGGGATGCCGGGGAGCTGTTTTTT
TRBJ1-1	TRBD1	TRBV6-6	-	CASDWRGTENTEAFF	TGTGCCAGCGATTGGAGAGGGACAGAGAACACTGAAGCTTTCTTT
TRBJ2-3	TRBD1	TRBV12-5	once	CASGLAPKEQGAHLGTDTQYF	TGTGCTAGTGGTTTGGCACCCAAGGAACAGGGGGCTCACCTAGGCACAGATACGCAGTATTTT
TRBJ2-3	-	TRBV6-5	-	CASSYTPMSDTQYF	TGTGCCAGCAGTTACACCCCGATGTCCGATACGCAGTATTTT
TRBJ2-1	-	TRBV7-9	-	CASSRIGKGDEQFF	TGTGCCAGCAGCCGCATCGGTAAGGGTGATGAGCAGTTCTTC
TRBJ2-4	-	TRBV18	-	CASSPGIQNIQYF	TGTGCCAGCTCACCCGGGATCCAAAACATTCAGTACTTC
TRBJ2-3	TRBD2	TRBV5-1	-	CASRQAGDTTDTQYF	TGCGCCAGCAGGCAGGCGGGGGATACGACAGATACGCAGTATTTT
TRBJ2-5	-	TRBV6-1	-	CASTPGLEGYETQYF	TGTGCCAGCACCCCTGGGTTGGAGGGTTACGAGACCCAGTACTTC
TRBJ1-1	-	TRBV30	-	CAWSDGQVNTEAFF	TGTGCCTGGAGTGATGGGCAAGTGAACACTGAAGCTTTCTTT
TRBJ1-3	-	TRBV5-1	-	CASSLSTGSGNTIYF	TGCGCCAGCAGCTTGAGTACAGGCTCTGGAAACACCATATATTTT
TRBJ2-7	-	TRBV7-9	-	CASSLGLEWDTYEQYF	TGTGCCAGCAGCTTAGGGTTGGAGTGGGACACCTACGAGCAGTACTTC
TRBJ2-1	-	TRBV7-2	-	CASSTRASSRNEQFF	TGTGCCAGCAGCACCCGAGCTAGCAGTAGGAATGAGCAGTTCTTC
TRBJ2-3	TRBD2	TRBV5-1	-	CASSPVIAGESDTQYF	TGCGCCAGCAGCCCGGTGATAGCGGGAGAGTCGGATACGCAGTATTTT
TRBJ1-2	-	TRBV7-9	-	CASSLALGLLNYGYTF	TGTGCCAGCAGCTTAGCGCTTGGGTTACTGAACTATGGCTACACCTTC
TRBJ1-2	-	TRBV18	-	CASSPSGTNYGYTF	TGTGCCAGCTCACCCTCGGGGACTAACTATGGCTACACCTTC